This passage covers 8 T cell receptor beta chains from one sample sequenced in a study of blood T cells in healthy people across ages. Using a J-beta primer mix together with a sample-barcoded 5' primer, a second PCR was run for about 6 to 12 cycles. TCRdb used MiXCR to reprocess the 5' RACE reads, holding one entry per CDR3 protein. This sample carries 600,000 or so distinct CDR3 sequences, about 30% of them seen once, and the ten largest clones take 15% to 17%. The sample taken for sequencing was blood. The origin of the receptors is a woman over 75 in good health.

A word on this clonotype: This may come from a read error, since a much larger clone is one base off. CDR3 sequence (DNA): TGCGCCAGCAGCTCTAGTGCAGGAAATATCTACGAGCAGTACTTC. It codes for CASSSSAGNIYEQYF. The chain uses TRBV5-1 and TRBJ2-7; no clear D. This CDR3 region has 15 residues. Trimming pared 3 bases from V and 3 bases from J, leaving 16 bases between. Germline assignment: CDR1 SGHRS and CDR2 YFSETQ.

V usage is TRBV7-9 and J usage is TRBJ2-1; 8 nucleotides match TRBD2. Germline V lookup: CDR1 SEHNR, CDR2 FQNEAQ (reference sequence). The CDR3 length is 15 residues. Trimming took 6 bases from V and 6 from J; bases not matched to a gene: 10. The CDR3 DNA follows: TGTGCCAGCAGTCGCGGGGGGCTGGGCGGCAATGAGCAGTTCTTC. Translation gives CASSRGGLGGNEQFF. Full variable domain (missing parts from reference TRBV7-9 and TRBJ2-1): DTGVSQNPRHKITKRGQNVTFRCDPISEHNRLYWYRQTLGQGPEFLTYFQNEAQLEKSRLLSDRFSAERPKGSFSTLEIQRTEQGDSAMYLCASSRGGLGGNEQFFGPGTRLTVL.

This clonotype has more than one count but fewer than ten. This sequence joins TRBV18 and TRBJ1-2; possible D gene TRBD1, 5 bases. V gave up 4 bases and J gave up 2 bases, with 11 bases separating them. In germline, CDR1 is KGHSH, CDR2 LQKENI. This CDR3 is built from 14 residues. For the CDR3, the DNA is TGTGCCAGCTCACTTAGAGGGGACAACTATGGCTACACCTTC. This codes for CASSLRGDNYGYTF.

This clonotype was detected ten times or more. The V and J genes are TRBV5-1 and TRBJ2-2, with D unresolved. From germline, CDR1 is SGHRS and CDR2 YFSETQ. The V end lost 0 bases, the J end lost 8 bases, and 8 bases lay between the germline ends. This CDR3 has 13 amino acids. The CDR3 spells CASSLAQRGELFF. The CDR3 DNA reads TGCGCCAGCAGCTTGGCCCAGAGGGGGGAGCTGTTTTTT.

This clonotype was picked up many times. J is TRBJ2-1 and V is TRBV28; tentative D call: TRBD1 (5 bases). CDR1 is MDHEN, CDR2 SYDVKM, per germline. This CDR3 contains 13 residues. The germline V and J ends were trimmed by 2 bases and 6 bases, with 8 bases remaining between them. The CDR3 loop reads CASSLIRVNEQFF. The CDR3 DNA reads TGTGCCAGCAGTTTAATCAGGGTCAATGAGCAGTTCTTC.

Only a few counts were recorded for this clonotype. The CDR3 DNA is TGCAGTGCTAGAAGGAGGAGCAATCAGCCCCAGCATTTT. It translates to CSARRRSNQPQHF. The J gene is TRBJ1-5, the V gene TRBV20-1; the D is unclear. In germline, CDR1 is DFQATT, CDR2 SNEGSKA (reference sequence). CDR3 length: 13 residues. The V gene lost 2 bases and the J gene lost 1 base, with 6 bases spanning the gap.

About this clonotype itself: Compared with germline, one end of the junction differs, possibly owing to a read error. This chain joins TRBV29-1 and TRBJ2-7; TRBD1 matches 7 bases. Germline V lookup: CDR1 SQVTM, CDR2 ANQGSEA. The CDR3 sequence is 14 residues long. The CDR3 loop reads CSVRQGITSYERYF. Here the CDR3 DNA reads TGCAGCGTGAGACAGGGTATCACCTCCTACGAGCGGTACTTC.

This clonotype was counted many times. J is TRBJ2-1 and V is TRBV15; 7 bases match TRBD2. CDR1 is LNHNV and CDR2 is YYDKDF in the germline V gene (reference sequence). This CDR3 has 14 residues. The V gene end was trimmed by 3 bases and the J gene end by 9 bases; junction bases not matched to a gene: 8. The CDR3 is CATSSEGGRGEQFF. In nucleotides, the CDR3 is TGTGCCACCAGCAGCGAGGGAGGGAGAGGTGAGCAGTTCTTC.